These 14 T cell receptor beta chains were all obtained from the same sample, sequenced in a study of T cells after somatic rescue of genetic block. Data came from immunoSEQ multiplex PCR; TCRdb stores just in-frame clones and leaves some out. The table lists approximately 10,000 clones, 71% of them singletons. Sequencing was done on a sample of peripheral blood mononuclear cells (PBMCs). These receptor sequences come from a boy aged 10-17 years.

The CDR3 here is CASSLGAGGLGQFF. The CDR3 DNA reads TGTGCCAGCAGTTTAGGGGCCGGGGGGTTAGGGCAGTTCTTC. The chain combines TRBV28 with TRBJ2-1; 7 bases match TRBD2. This CDR3 contains 14 residues. V shed 2 bases and J 12 bases; nucleotides not matched to a gene: 10. Germline loops: CDR1 MDHEN, CDR2 SYDVKM.

This chain connects TRBV21-1 to TRBJ2-4. TRBV21-1 is a pseudogene locus. CDR3 size: 15 residues. CDR3: CASSKAGDRQNIQYF. In nucleotides, the CDR3 is TGTGCCAGCAGCAAAGCCGGGGACCGTCAAAACATTCAGTACTTC.

This chain links TRBV19 with TRBJ2-6; D gene ambiguous. CDR1 LNHDA and CDR2 SQIVND come from the germline V gene (reference sequence). This CDR3 region has 14 residues. With 6 bases removed from V and 0 bases from J, the gap between germline ends came to 6 bases. The CDR3: CASSRPSGANVLTF. As DNA, the CDR3 is TGTGCCAGTAGCCGTCCCTCTGGGGCCAACGTCCTGACTTTC.

V and J are TRBV2 and TRBJ1-2; TRBD1 might be the D (5 bases). The V gene lost 6 bases and the J gene lost 4 bases, with 18 bases spanning the gap. There are 15 residues in the CDR3. Germline loops: CDR1 SNHLY, CDR2 FYNNEI. In nucleotides, the CDR3 is TGTGCCAGCAGGCCTCCGGGACTCCGGTCCTATGGCTACACCTTC. This gives the protein CASRPPGLRSYGYTF. Using reference TRBV2 and TRBJ1-2 for the parts outside the CDR3, the full variable domain is EPEVTQTPSHQVTQMGQEVILRCVPISNHLYFYWYRQILGQKVEFLVSFYNNEISEKSEIFDDQFSVERPDGSNFTLKIRSTKLEDSAMYFCASRPPGLRSYGYTFGSGTRLTVV.

The rearrangement links TRBV6-6 to TRBJ1-4; D is undetermined. CDR1 MNHNY and CDR2 SVGAGI come from the germline V gene (reference sequence). The CDR3 has 12 residues. The germline V and J ends were trimmed by 9 bases and 13 bases, with 18 bases remaining between them. The CDR3 reads CASRATPGSLFF. The CDR3 DNA reads as TGTGCCAGTAGAGCAACCCCCGGTTCACTGTTTTTT.

V gene TRBV13 combines with J gene TRBJ2-1; 11 positions match TRBD2. The CDR3 is made up of 15 amino acids. Losses at the gene ends were 6 bases for V and 8 bases for J; bases not matched to a gene: 9. Germline CDR1 and CDR2: PRHDT and FYEKMQ (reference sequence). Here the CDR3 reads CASSPRLAGTHEQFF. The CDR3 DNA reads TGTGCCAGCAGTCCTCGACTAGCGGGGACCCATGAGCAGTTCTTC.

This chain's CDR3 is CASSPLGTGGVDTEAFF. CDR3 nucleotides: TGTGCCAGCTCACCACTCGGGACAGGGGGCGTGGACACTGAAGCTTTCTTT. This chain links TRBV18 with TRBJ1-1, with 12 nucleotides matching TRBD1. The CDR3 extends over 17 amino acids. J gave up 3 bases and V 1 base, and 6 bases lay outside the gene matches. The germline V gene encodes CDR1 KGHSH and CDR2 LQKENI.

In its sample, this clone was seen a few times. The sample has other DNA sequences that encode this CDR3 too. V and J are TRBV6-6 and TRBJ2-7; no clear D. This CDR3 is built from 13 residues. V was shortened by 7 bases and J by 3 bases, with 13 bases between the two germline ends. Germline V gives CDR1 MNHNY, CDR2 SVGAGI (reference sequence). CDR3 nucleotides: TGTGCCAGCACTCCCCGTGGGCTCTACGAGCAGTACTTC. It specifies CASTPRGLYEQYF.

This clone was seen a single time. The chain carries TRBV29-1 and TRBJ2-5, with 10 positions matching TRBD1. V shed 3 bases, J shed 5 bases, and the junction held 9 bases outside the gene matches. Per the germline V gene, CDR1 is SQVTM and CDR2 is ANQGSEA. The CDR3 consists of 15 residues. For the CDR3, the DNA is TGCAGCGTTGACTCAGACAGGGGGCGAAGGGAGACCCAGTACTTC. It is translated as CSVDSDRGRRETQYF.

This chain joins TRBV6-6 and TRBJ2-7; the match to TRBD1 covers 10 bases. The CDR3 totals 15 residues. The germline V gene has CDR1 MNHNY and CDR2 SVGAGI (reference sequence). Trimming cost V 2 bases and J 2 bases; bases outside gene matches: 3. CDR3 residues: CASSYAGTGAYEQYF. Here the CDR3 DNA reads TGTGCCAGCAGTTACGCCGGGACAGGGGCCTACGAGCAGTACTTC.

This chain connects TRBV6-5 to TRBJ1-4; no firm D call. V lost 7 bases, J lost 9 bases, and 12 bases lay in between. CDR3 length: 12 amino acids. Germline assignment: CDR1 MNHEY and CDR2 SVGAGI. The CDR3, as DNA: TGTGCCAGCACTAAGGCGCTGAAAAAACTGTTTTTT. It codes for CASTKALKKLFF.

As DNA, the CDR3 is TGTGCCAGCAGGGGGTCGGCGGTCAACACCGGGGAGCTGTTTTTT. Protein sequence: CASRGSAVNTGELFF. J is TRBJ2-2 and V is TRBV28; no firm D call. Deletions cut 6 bases from V and 2 bases from J, with 13 bases between. Germline V gene sequence: CDR1 MDHEN, CDR2 SYDVKM. The CDR3 totals 15 residues.

This chain joins TRBV5-1 and TRBJ2-1; a weak D match, TRBD2 (5 bases). The germline gives CDR1 SGHRS, CDR2 YFSETQ. The V end lost 5 bases, the J end lost 0 bases, and 12 bases lay between the germline ends. The CDR3 covers 15 residues. CDR3 bases: TGCGCCAGCAGTCCCCTAGCAAGCTCCTACAATGAGCAGTTCTTC. Protein: CASSPLASSYNEQFF. Using reference TRBV5-1 and TRBJ2-1 for the parts outside the CDR3, the full variable domain is KAGVTQTPRYLIKTRGQQVTLSCSPISGHRSVSWYQQTPGQGLQFLFEYFSETQRNKGNFPGRFSGRQFSNSRSEMNVSTLELGDSALYLCASSPLASSYNEQFFGPGTRLTVL.

This chain connects TRBV18 to TRBJ1-2; 9 bases line up with TRBD1. V gave up 2 bases and J gave up 4 bases; unmatched junction bases: 8. Per the germline V gene, CDR1 is KGHSH and CDR2 is LQKENI. This CDR3 is built from 16 residues. CDR3 nucleotides: TGTGCCAGCTCACCAACATTATCGGGACAGGGCTATGGCTACACCTTC. Translation: CASSPTLSGQGYGYTF.